This is a list of T cell receptor beta chains from one sample in a study of blood T cell repertoires in COVID-19. Only in-frame clones appear in the TCRdb table, and some are missing; sequencing was by immunoSEQ multiplex PCR. The data hold some 490,000 clones, with about 88% observed a single time. The sample was PBMCs or T cells enriched from blood (not recorded which). The origin of the receptors is a woman aged 60-75 years who had recovered from COVID-19. Both conserved end residues are trimmed from each CDR3. Each record gives: V gene, clone size, CDR3 protein. A clone size is listed for some rows: how often the clone was seen (once, few, many), or a class if it is expanded.

>TRBV7-9|once
ASTLGQVAGGRIGSYNEQF
>TRBV6-1|.
ASSEMGGAAKNIQY
>TRBV6-6|.
ASRTGQGYTGELF
>TRBV6-5|once
ASSRGQQGNEQF
>TRBV24-1|.
ATSDTLHRDRVLGEKLF
>TRBV24-1|.
ATSDRDRGLFDTQY
>TRBV2|.
ASAAGGELF
>TRBV4-1|few
ASSQAQGGMGNEKLF
>TRBV13|.
AGGRATGDYGYT
>TRBV10-3|.
AIGAIQETQY
>TRBV19|.
ASIRRTGDSNQPQH
>TRBV6-5|few
ASTDRVANNEQF
>TRBV7-9|.
ASSLSRAYTGELF
>TRBV7-9|.
ASSSRDRGGGYT
>TRBV2|.
ASRWEEKLF
>TRBV2|.
ATRERVNQPQH
>TRBV10-3|.
AIGTSGDTQY
>TRBV7-2|.
ASSLGLGSIEQF
>TRBV6-5|.
ASSYEGGSYNSPLH
>TRBV27|.
ASSLSKVGELGYT
>TRBV7-9|.
ASSLGGQGEAF
>TRBV19|.
ASTPGQGSSSGANVLT
>TRBV30|.
AWSQPVGGGTYNEQF
>TRBV3-1/TRBV3-2|.
ASSQGGQARPQH
>TRBV2|.
ASRVGQAMNTEAF
>TRBV19|.
ASSPFLAGPTDTQY
>TRBV5-4|once
ASSITLTSGRTDTQY
>TRBV4-2|.
ASSQVGWGQTTDTQY
>TRBV2|.
ASMGQASGNQPQH
>TRBV28|.
ASSFMRETGELF
>TRBV3-1/TRBV3-2|.
ASSIQGAGEKLF
>TRBV7-2|.
ASSLAGTSGGGQETQY
>TRBV7-9|.
ASSWMTGQYGYT
>TRBV27|.
ASSFYSGTTNNEQF
>TRBV14|.
ASSQGTDQPQH
>TRBV6-5|.
ASSRTSGAYEQY